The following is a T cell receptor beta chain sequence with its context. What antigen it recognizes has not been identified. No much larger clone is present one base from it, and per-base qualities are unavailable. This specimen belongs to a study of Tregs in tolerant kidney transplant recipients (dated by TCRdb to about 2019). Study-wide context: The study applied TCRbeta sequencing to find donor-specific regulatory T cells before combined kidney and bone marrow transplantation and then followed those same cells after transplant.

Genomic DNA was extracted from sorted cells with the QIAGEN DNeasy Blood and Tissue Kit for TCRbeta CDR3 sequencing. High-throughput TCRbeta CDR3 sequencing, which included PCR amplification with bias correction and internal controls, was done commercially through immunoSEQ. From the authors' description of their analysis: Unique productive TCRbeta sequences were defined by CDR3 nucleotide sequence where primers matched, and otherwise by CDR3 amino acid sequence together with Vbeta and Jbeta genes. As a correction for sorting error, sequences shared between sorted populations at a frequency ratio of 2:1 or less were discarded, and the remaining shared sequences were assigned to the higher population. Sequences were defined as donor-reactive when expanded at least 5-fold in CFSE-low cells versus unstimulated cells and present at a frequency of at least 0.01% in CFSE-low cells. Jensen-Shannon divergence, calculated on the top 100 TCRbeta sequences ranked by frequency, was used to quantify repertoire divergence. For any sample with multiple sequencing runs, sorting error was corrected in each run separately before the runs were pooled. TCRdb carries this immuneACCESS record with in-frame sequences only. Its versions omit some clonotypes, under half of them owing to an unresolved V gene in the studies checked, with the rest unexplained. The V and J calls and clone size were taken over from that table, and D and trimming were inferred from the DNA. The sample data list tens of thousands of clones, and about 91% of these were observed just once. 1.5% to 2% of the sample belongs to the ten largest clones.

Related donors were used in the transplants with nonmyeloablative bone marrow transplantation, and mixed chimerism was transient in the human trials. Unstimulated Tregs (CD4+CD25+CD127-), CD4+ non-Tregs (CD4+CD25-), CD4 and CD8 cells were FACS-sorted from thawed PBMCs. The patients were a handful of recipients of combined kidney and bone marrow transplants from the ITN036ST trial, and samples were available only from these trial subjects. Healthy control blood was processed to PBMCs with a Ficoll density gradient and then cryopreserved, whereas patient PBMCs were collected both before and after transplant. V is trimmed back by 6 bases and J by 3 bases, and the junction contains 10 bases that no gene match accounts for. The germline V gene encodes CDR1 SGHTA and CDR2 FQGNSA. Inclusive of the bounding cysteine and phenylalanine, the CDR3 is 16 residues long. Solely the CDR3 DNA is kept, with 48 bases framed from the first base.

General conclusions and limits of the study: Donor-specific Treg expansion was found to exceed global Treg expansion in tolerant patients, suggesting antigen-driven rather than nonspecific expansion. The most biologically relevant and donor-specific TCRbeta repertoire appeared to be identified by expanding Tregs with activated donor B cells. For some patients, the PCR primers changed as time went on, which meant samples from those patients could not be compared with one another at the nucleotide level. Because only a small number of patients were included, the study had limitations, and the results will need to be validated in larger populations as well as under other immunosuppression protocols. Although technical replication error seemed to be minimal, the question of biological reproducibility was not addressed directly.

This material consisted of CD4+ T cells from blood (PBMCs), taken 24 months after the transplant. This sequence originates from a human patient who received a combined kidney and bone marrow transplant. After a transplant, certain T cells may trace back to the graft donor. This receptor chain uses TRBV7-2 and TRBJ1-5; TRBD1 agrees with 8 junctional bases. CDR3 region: CASSPDRGPPNQPQHF. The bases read TGTGCCAGCAGTCCTGACAGGGGCCCCCCCAATCAGCCCCAGCATTTT.